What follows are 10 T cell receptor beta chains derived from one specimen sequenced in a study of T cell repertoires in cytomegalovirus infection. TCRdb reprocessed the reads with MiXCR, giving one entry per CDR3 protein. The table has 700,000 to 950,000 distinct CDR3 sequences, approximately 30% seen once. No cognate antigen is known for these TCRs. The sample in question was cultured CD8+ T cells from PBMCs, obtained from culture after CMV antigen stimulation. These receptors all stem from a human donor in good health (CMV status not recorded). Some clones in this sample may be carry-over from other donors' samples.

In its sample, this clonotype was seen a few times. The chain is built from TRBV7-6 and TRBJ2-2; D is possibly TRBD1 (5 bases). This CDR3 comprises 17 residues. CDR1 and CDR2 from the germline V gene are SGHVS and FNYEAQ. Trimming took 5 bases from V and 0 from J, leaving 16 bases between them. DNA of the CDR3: TGTGCCAGCAGCCTTCCCCTGGACAAACCGAACACCGGGGAGCTGTTTTTT. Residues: CASSLPLDKPNTGELFF.

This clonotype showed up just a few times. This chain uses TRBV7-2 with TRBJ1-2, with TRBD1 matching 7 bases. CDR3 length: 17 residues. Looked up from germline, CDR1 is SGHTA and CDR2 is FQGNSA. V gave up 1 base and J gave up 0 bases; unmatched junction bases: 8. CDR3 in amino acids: CASSLGDRVGTNYGYTF. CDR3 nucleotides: TGTGCCAGCAGCTTAGGGGACAGAGTGGGGACTAACTATGGCTACACCTTC.

The CDR3 here is CASSSTISVQETQYF. DNA of the CDR3: TGTGCCAGCAGCTCCACAATCTCGGTCCAAGAGACCCAGTACTTC. The chain employs TRBV7-9 and TRBJ2-5; D gene unclear. This CDR3 spans 15 amino acids. CDR1 is SEHNR, CDR2 FQNEAQ, per germline (reference sequence). Trimming shortened V by 4 bases and J by 1 base, and 13 bases separated the two germline ends. The variable domain in full, with the rest retrieved from reference TRBV7-9 and TRBJ2-5, is DTGVSQNPRHKITKRGQNVTFRCDPISEHNRLYWYRQTLGQGPEFLTYFQNEAQLEKSRLLSDRFSAERPKGSFSTLEIQRTEQGDSAMYLCASSSTISVQETQYFGPGTRLLVL.

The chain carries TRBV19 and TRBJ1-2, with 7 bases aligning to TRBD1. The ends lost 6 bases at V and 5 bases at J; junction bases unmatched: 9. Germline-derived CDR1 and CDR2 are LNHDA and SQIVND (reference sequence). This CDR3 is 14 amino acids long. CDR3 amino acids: CASRSRQGDYGYTF. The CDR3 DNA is TGTGCCAGTAGATCCCGCCAGGGGGATTATGGCTACACCTTC.

CDR3 nucleotide sequence: TGTGCCAGCAGCCCTGGGTGGGGGAACACAGATACGCAGTATTTT. Its translation is CASSPGWGNTDTQYF. V is TRBV11-2 and J is TRBJ2-3, with D perhaps assigned TRBD1 or TRBD2 (5 bases each). V was cut by 5 bases and J by 2 bases, with 14 bases left in between. The CDR3 consists of 15 residues. The germline V gene encodes CDR1 SGHAT and CDR2 FQNNGV.

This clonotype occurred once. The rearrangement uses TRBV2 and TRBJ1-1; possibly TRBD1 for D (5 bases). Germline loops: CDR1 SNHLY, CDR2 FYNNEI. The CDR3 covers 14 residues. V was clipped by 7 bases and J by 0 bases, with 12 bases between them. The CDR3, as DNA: TGTGCCAGCAAACCAGACAGTCTGAACACTGAAGCTTTCTTT. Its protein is CASKPDSLNTEAFF.

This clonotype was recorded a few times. The chain's CDR3 is CASSWGGNPIYF. In nucleotides, the CDR3 is TGTGCCAGCAGCTGGGGGGGGAATCCCATATATTTT. The chain joins TRBV12-3 or TRBV12-4 to TRBJ1-3; D might be TRBD1 (5 bases). This CDR3 has 12 residues. V lost 6 bases, J lost 11 bases, and 14 bases lay in between.

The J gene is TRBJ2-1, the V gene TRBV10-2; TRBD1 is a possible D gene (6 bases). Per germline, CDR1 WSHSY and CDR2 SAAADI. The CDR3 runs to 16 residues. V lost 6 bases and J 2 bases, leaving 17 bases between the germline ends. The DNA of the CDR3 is TGCGCCAGCAGATACCTTCTACAGGGACCCTACAATGAGCAGTTCTTC. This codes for CASRYLLQGPYNEQFF.

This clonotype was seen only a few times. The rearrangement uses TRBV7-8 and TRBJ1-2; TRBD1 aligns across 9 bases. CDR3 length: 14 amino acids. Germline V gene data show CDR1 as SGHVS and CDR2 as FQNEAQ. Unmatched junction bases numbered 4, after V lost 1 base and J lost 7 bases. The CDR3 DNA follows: TGTGCCAGCAGCTTAGGGACAGGGGCGGCTGGCTACACCTTC. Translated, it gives CASSLGTGAAGYTF.

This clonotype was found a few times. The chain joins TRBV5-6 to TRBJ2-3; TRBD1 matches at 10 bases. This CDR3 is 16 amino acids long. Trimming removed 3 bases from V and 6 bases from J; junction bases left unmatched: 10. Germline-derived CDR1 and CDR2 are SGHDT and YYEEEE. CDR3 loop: CASSSDRGKIGDTQYF. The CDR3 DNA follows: TGTGCCAGCAGCTCGGACAGGGGGAAAATCGGCGATACGCAGTATTTT.